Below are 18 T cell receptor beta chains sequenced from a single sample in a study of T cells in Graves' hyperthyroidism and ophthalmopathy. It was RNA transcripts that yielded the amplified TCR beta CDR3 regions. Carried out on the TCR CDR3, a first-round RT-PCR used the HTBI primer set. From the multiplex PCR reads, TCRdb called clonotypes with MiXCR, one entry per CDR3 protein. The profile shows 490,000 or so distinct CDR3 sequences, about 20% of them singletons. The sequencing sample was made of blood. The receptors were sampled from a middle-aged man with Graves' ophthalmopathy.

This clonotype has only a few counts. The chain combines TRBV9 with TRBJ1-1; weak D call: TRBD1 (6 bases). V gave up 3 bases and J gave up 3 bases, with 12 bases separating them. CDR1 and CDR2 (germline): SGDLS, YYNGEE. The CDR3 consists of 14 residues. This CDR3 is CASSGTTGDTEAFF. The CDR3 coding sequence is TGTGCCAGCAGCGGTACGACAGGAGACACTGAAGCTTTCTTT. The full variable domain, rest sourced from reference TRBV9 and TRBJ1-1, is DSGVTQTPKHLITATGQRVTLRCSPRSGDLSVYWYQQSLDQGLQFLIQYYNGEERAKGNILERFSAQQFPDLHSELNLSSLELGDSALYFCASSGTTGDTEAFFGQGTRLTVV.

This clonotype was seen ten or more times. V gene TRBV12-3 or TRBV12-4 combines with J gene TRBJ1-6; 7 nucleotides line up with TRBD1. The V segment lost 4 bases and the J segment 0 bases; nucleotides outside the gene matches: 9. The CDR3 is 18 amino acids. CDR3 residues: CASSSLVQGSSYNSPLHF. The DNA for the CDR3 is TGTGCCAGCAGTTCACTCGTACAGGGGAGCTCCTATAATTCACCCCTCCACTTT.

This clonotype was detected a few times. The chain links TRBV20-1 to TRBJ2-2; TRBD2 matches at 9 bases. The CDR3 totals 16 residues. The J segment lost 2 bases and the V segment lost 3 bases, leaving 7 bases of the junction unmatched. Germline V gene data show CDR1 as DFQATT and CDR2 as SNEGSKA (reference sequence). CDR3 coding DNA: TGCAGTGCTAGGAGGGGAGCGGGAGGCAACACCGGGGAGCTGTTTTTT. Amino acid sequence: CSARRGAGGNTGELFF.

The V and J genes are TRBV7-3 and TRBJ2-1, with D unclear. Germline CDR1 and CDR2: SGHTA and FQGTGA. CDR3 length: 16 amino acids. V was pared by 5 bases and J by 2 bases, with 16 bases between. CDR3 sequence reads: CASSPKGEAPYNEQFF. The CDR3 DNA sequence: TGTGCCAGCAGCCCGAAAGGTGAGGCCCCCTACAATGAGCAGTTCTTC.

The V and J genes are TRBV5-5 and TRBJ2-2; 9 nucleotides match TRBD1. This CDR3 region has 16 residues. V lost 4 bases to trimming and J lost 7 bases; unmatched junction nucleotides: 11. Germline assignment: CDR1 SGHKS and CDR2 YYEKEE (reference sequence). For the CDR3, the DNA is TGTGCCAGCAGCCTGACCGGACAGGGGTGGGGCGGGGAGCTGTTTTTT. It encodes CASSLTGQGWGGELFF.

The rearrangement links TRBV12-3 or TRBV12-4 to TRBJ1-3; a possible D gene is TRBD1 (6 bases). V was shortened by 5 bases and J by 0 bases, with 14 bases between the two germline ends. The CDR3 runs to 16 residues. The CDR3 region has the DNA TGTGCCAGCAGTAAATCAGGGGCCCTCTCTGGAAACACCATATATTTT. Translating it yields CASSKSGALSGNTIYF.

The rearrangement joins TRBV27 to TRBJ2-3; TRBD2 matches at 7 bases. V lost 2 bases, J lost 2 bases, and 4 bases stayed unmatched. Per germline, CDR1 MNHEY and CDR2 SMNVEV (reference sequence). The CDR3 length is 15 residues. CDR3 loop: CASSLRGRDTDTQYF. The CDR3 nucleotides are TGTGCCAGCAGTTTACGTGGGAGGGACACAGATACGCAGTATTTT.

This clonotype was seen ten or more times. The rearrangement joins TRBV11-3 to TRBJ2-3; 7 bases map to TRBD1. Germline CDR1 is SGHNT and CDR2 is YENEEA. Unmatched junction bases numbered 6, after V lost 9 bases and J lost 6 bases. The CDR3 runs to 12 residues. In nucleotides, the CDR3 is TGTGCCAGTTCCAGGGGGTTGGATACGCAGTATTTT. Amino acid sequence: CASSRGLDTQYF. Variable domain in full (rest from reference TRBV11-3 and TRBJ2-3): EAGVVQSPRYKIIEKKQPVAFWCNPISGHNTLYWYLQNLGQGPELLIRYENEEAVDDSQLPKDRFSAERLKGVDSTLKIQPAELGDSAVYLCASSRGLDTQYFGPGTRLTVL.

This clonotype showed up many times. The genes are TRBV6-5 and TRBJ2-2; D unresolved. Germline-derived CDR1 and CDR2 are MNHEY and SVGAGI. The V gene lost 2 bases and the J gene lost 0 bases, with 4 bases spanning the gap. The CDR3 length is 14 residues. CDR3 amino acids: CASSYRTNTGELFF. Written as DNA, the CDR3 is TGTGCCAGCAGTTACAGGACGAACACCGGGGAGCTGTTTTTT.

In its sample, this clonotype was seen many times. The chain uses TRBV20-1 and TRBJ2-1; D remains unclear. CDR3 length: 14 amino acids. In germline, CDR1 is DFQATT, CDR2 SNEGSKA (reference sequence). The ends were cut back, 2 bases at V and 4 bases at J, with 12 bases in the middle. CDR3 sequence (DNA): TGCAGTGCTAGACAGGCAAGGGCATACAATGAGCAGTTCTTC. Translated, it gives CSARQARAYNEQFF.

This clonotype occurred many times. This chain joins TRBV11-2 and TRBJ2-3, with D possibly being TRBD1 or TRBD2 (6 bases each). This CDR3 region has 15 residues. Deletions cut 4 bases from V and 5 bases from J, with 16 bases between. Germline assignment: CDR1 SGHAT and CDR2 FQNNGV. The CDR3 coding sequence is TGTGCCAGCAGCTCACCGGGAGACAGGCGAGATACGCAGTATTTT. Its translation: CASSSPGDRRDTQYF.

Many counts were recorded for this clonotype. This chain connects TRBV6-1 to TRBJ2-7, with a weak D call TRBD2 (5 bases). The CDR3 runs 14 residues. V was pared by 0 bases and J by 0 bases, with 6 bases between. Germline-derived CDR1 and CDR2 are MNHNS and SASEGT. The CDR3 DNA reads TGTGCCAGCAGTGAAGCGGGAGTCTCCTACGAGCAGTACTTC. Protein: CASSEAGVSYEQYF.

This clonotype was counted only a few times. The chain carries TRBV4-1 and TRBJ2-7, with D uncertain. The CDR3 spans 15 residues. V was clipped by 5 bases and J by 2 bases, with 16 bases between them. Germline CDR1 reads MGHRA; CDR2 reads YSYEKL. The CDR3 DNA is TGCGCCAGCAGCACACGGTTGGCCGAAGCCTACGAGCAGTACTTC. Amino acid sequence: CASSTRLAEAYEQYF.

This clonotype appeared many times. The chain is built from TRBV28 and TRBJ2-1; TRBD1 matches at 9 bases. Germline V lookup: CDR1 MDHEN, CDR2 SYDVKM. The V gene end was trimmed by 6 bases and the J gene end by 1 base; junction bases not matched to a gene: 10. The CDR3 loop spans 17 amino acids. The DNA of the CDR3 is TGTGCCAGCAGCTCCGTGGGACAGGGAATTTCCTACAATGAGCAGTTCTTC. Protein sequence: CASSSVGQGISYNEQFF.

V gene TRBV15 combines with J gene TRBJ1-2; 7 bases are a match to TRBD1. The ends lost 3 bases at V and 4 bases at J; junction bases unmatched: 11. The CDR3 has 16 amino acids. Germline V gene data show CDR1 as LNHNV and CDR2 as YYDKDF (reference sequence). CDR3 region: CATSSPLDRHFYGYTF. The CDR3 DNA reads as TGTGCCACCAGCAGCCCCCTGGACAGGCACTTCTATGGCTACACCTTC.

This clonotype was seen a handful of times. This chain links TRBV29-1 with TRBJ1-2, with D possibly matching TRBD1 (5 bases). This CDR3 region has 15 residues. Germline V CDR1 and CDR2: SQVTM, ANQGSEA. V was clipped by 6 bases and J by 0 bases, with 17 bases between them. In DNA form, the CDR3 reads TGCAGCGTCCCCCTCTCGACAGTCCCTAACTATGGCTACACCTTC. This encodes CSVPLSTVPNYGYTF.

In DNA form, the CDR3 reads TGCAGTGCTAGAGATTTCGGGCGGGGAGACGATACGCAGTATTTT. Amino acids: CSARDFGRGDDTQYF. The rearrangement joins TRBV20-1 to TRBJ2-3; D is possibly TRBD2 (6 bases). The CDR3 covers 15 residues. Germline CDR1 DFQATT, CDR2 SNEGSKA (reference sequence). Trimming took off 0 bases at V and 6 bases at J, with 16 bases between the two ends.

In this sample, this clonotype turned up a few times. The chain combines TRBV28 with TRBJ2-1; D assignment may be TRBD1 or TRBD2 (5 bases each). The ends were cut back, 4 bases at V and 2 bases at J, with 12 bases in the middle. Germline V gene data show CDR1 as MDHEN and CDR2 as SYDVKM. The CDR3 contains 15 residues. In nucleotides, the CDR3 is TGTGCCAGCAGTTCCCGGGGCTACCCCTACAATGAGCAGTTCTTC. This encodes CASSSRGYPYNEQFF.